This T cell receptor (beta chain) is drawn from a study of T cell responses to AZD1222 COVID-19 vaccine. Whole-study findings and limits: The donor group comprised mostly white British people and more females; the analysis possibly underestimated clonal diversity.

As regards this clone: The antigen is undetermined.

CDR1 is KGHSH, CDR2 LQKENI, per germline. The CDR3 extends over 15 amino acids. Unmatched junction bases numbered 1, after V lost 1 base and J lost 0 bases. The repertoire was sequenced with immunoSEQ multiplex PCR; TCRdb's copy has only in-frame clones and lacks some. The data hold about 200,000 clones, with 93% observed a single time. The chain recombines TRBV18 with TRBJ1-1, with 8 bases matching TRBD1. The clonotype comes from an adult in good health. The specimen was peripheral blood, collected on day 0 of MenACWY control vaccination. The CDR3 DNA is TGTGCCAGCTCACCACGGACAGGGATGAACACTGAAGCTTTCTTT. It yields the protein CASSPRTGMNTEAFF.